This TCR beta chain was obtained from a study of cytomegalovirus exposure and HLA in healthy donors. Whole-study findings and limits: Reported performance of the classifier showed diagnosis of cytomegalovirus status with high specificity and sensitivity. Fewer than 20,000 TCR beta sequences were associated with HLA alleles at 0.05 false discovery rate in a later analysis.

Concerning this clone itself: Its antigen is not known.

The V and J ends lost 0 bases and 3 bases respectively, with 6 bases between them. Germline CDR1 is SEHNR and CDR2 is FQNEAQ (reference sequence). This CDR3 region has 13 residues. The PCR ran on 60 Vbeta and 13 Jbeta primers. The method was immunoSEQ multiplex PCR; TCRdb's version includes in-frame clones alone and lacks a portion of them. The sample lists about 190,000 clones, 70% to 75% occurring once. The sample comprised PBMCs. The V gene is TRBV7-9, the J gene TRBJ2-7, with unresolved D. This sequence originates from a man aged 30-40 years in good health and CMV-seropositive. CDR3 sequence (DNA): TGTGCCAGCAGCTTAGCGCGAAACTACGAGCAGTACTTC. It is translated as CASSLARNYEQYF.